This TCR beta chain is from a study of cytomegalovirus exposure and HLA in healthy donors. V lost 5 bases to trimming and J lost 7 bases; unmatched junction nucleotides: 12. The CDR3 spans 16 residues. The germline V gene encodes CDR1 SEHNR and CDR2 FQNEAQ (reference sequence). Use of 60 Vbeta and 13 Jbeta primers characterized the PCR. Using immunoSEQ multiplex PCR, the repertoire was profiled, and TCRdb retains in-frame clones only, with some absent. The sample contains under 150,000 clones, roughly 84% of which appear only once. The sequenced sample consisted of PBMCs. This receptor was identified in a boy under 18 in good health and CMV-seronegative. The J gene is TRBJ2-1, the V gene TRBV7-9; 9 bases are a match to TRBD1. The CDR3 loop is CASSRGQGSHRNEQFF. The CDR3, as DNA: TGTGCCAGCAGCAGGGGACAGGGTTCCCATCGGAATGAGCAGTTCTTC.